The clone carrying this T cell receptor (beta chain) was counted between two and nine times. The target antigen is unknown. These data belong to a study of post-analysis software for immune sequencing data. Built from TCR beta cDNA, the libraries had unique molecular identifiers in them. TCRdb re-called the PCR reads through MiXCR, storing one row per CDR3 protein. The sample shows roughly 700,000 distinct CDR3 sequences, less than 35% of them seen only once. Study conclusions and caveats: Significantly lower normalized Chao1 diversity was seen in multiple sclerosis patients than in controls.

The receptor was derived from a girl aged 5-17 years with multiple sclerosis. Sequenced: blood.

The CDR3 here is CASSRGTSGNTDTQYF. Written as DNA, the CDR3 is TGCGCCAGCAGCCGCGGGACTAGCGGGAACACAGATACGCAGTATTTT. The chain recombines TRBV4-3 with TRBJ2-3, with TRBD2 matching 13 bases. Looked up from germline, CDR1 is LGHNA and CDR2 is YSLEER. The CDR3 has 16 amino acids. V lost 4 bases and J lost 2; bases outside the gene matches: 3.